A few counts support the clone carrying this TCR beta chain. The target antigen is unknown. J gave up 6 bases and V 5 bases, and 10 bases lay outside the gene matches. Germline assignment: CDR1 MNHGY and CDR2 SAAAGT. CDR3 length equals 14 residues. The data were obtained in a study of T cells in localized non-small cell lung cancer. The method was immunoSEQ multiplex PCR; TCRdb's version includes in-frame clones alone and lacks a portion of them. The sample contains roughly 4,000 clones, 25% to 30% of which appear only once. Findings of the study overall: Out of the top 100 tumor clones, a median roughly 52 were seen in adjacent lung. There was higher T cell clonality in uninvolved adjacent lung than in tumor, and it was highest there. Sequencing covered just one tumor region, so heterogeneity cannot be ruled out. A denser population of T cells in blood accompanied longer overall survival.

The sequencing here drew on lung tumor tissue, taken before any cancer treatment. This rearrangement joins TRBV6-8 to TRBJ2-7, with 7 bases matching TRBD1. The receptor comes from a man between 40 and 75 years old with stage I lung adenocarcinoma. CDR3 amino acids: CASSIRQGAGEQYF. CDR3 DNA sequence: TGTGCCAGCAGTATTCGACAGGGCGCCGGCGAGCAGTACTTC.